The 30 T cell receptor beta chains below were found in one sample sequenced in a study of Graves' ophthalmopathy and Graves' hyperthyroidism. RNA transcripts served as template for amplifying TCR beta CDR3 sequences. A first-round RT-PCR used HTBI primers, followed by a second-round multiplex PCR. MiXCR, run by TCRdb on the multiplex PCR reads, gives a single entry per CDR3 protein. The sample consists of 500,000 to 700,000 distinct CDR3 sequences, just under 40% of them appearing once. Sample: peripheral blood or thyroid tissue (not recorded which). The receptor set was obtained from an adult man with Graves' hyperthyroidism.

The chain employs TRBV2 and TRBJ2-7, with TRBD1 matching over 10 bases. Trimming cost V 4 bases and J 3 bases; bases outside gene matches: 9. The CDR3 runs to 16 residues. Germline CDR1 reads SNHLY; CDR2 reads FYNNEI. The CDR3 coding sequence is TGTGCCAGCAGTGGAGGGACAGGGGCGTTCATCTACGAGCAGTACTTC. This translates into CASSGGTGAFIYEQYF.

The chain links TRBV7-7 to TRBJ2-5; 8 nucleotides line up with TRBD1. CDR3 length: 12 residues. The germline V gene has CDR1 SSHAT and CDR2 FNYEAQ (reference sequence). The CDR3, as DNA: TGTGCTAGACAGGGGTACGAGGAGACCCAGTACTTC. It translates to CARQGYEETQYF.

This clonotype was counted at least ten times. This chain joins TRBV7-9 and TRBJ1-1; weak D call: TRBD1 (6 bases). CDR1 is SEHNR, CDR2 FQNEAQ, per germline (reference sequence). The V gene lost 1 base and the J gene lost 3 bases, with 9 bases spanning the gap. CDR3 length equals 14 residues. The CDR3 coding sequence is TGTGCCAGCAGCTTAGAACAGGGTGACACTGAAGCTTTCTTT. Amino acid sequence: CASSLEQGDTEAFF.

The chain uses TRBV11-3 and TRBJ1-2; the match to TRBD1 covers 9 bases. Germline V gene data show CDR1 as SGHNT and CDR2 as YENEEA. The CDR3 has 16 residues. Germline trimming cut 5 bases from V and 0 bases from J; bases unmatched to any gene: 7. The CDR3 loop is CASSRRDREANYGYTF. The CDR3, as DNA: TGTGCCAGCAGCCGCAGGGACAGGGAAGCTAACTATGGCTACACCTTC.

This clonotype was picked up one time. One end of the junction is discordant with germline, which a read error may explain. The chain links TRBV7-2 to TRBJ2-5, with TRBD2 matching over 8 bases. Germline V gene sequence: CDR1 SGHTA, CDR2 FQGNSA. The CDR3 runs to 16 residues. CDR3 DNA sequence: TGTGCCAGCAGCCCCGGGGGGGATACCCGAAAAGAGACCCAATACTTC. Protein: CASSPGGDTRKETQYF.

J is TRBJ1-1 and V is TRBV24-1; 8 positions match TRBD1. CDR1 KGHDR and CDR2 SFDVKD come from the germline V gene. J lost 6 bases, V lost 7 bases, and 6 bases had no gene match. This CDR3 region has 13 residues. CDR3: CATRATGVPEAFF. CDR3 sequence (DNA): TGTGCCACCAGGGCGACAGGGGTCCCTGAAGCTTTCTTT.

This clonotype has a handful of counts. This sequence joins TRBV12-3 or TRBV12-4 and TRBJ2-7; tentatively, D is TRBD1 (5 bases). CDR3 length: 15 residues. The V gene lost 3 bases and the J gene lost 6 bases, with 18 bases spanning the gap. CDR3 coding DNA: TGTGCCAGCAGTTTTTCAGGGAAATATCCTTCCGAGCAGTACTTC. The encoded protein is CASSFSGKYPSEQYF.

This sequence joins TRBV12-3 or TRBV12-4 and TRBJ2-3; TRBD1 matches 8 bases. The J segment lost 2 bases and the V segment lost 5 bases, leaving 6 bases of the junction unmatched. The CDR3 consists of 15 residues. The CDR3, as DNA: TGTGCCAGCAGTCTTCGACAGGGGACCACAGATACGCAGTATTTT. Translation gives CASSLRQGTTDTQYF.

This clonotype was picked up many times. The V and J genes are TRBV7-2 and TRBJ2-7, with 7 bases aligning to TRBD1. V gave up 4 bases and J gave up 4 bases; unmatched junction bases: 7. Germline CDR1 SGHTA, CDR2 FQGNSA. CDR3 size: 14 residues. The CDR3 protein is CASSSTRGPYEQYF. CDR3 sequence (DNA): TGTGCCAGCAGCTCAACTAGGGGGCCATACGAGCAGTACTTC.

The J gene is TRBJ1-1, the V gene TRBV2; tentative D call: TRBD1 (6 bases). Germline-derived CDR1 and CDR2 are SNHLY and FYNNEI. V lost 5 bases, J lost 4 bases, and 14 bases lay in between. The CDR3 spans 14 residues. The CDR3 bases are TGTGCCAGCAGTTTTACAGGGTTGGGCACTGAAGCTTTCTTT. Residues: CASSFTGLGTEAFF.

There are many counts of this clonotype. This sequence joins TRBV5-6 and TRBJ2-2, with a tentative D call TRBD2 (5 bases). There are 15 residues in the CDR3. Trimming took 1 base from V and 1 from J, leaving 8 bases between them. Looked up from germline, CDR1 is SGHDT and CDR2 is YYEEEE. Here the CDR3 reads CASSLLLENTGELFF. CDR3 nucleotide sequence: TGTGCCAGCAGCTTGTTACTAGAGAACACCGGGGAGCTGTTTTTT.

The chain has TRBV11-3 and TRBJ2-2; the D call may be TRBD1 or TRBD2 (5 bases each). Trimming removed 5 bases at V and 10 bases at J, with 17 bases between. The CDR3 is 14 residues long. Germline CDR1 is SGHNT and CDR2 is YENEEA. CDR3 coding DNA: TGTGCCAGCAGCCCGACTCGGGACGCCCTGGAGCTGTTTTTT. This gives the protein CASSPTRDALELFF.

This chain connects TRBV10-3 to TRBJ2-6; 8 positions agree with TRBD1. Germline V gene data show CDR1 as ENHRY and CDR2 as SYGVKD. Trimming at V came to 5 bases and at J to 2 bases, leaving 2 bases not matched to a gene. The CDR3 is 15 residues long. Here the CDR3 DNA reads TGTGCCATCAGTCGGACAGGGACTGGGGCCAACGTCCTGACTTTC. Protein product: CAISRTGTGANVLTF.

CDR3 nucleotides: TGTGCCATCAGTGAGGGACTCCTCAGGCCGGATGAGCAGTACTTC. Amino acids: CAISEGLLRPDEQYF. The chain couples TRBV10-3 to TRBJ2-7; weak D call: TRBD2 (5 bases). V dropped 2 bases and J dropped 7 bases, with 18 bases sitting between them. Germline loops: CDR1 ENHRY, CDR2 SYGVKD. CDR3 length: 15 amino acids.

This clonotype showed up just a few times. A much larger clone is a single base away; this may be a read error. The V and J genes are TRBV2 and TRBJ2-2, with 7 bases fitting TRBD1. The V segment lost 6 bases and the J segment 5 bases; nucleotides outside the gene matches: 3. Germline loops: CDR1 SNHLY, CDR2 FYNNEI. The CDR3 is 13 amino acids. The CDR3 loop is CASRGTETGELFF. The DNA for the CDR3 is TGTGCCAGCAGGGGGACAGAGACCGGGGAGCTGTTTTTT.

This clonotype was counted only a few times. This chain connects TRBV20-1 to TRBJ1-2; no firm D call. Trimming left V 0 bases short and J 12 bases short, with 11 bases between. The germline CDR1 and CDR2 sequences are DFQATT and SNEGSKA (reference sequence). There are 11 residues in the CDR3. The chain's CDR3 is CSARDFEPHTF. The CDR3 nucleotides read TGCAGTGCTAGAGATTTCGAGCCCCACACCTTC.

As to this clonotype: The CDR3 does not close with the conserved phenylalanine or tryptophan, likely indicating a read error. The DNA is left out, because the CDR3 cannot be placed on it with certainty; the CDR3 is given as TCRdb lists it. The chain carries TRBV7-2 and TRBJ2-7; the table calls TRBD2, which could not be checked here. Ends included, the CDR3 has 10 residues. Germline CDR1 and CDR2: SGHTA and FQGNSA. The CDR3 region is CASSLALAGL.

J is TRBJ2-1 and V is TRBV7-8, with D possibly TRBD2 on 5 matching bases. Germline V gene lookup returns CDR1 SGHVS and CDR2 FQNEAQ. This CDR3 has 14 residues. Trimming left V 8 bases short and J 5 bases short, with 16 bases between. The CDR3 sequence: CASQDWNSDNEQFF. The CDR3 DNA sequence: TGTGCCAGCCAGGACTGGAACTCAGACAATGAGCAGTTCTTC.

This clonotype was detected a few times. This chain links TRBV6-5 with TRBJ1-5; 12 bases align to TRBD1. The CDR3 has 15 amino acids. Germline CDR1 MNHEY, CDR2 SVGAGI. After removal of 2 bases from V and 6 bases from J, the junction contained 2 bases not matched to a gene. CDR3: CASSYGTGGVQPQHF. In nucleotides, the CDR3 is TGTGCCAGCAGTTACGGGACAGGGGGCGTTCAGCCCCAGCATTTT.

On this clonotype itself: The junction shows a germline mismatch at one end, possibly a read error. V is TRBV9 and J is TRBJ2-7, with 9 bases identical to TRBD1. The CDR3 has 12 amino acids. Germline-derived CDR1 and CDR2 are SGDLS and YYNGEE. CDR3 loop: CASSVTGDRDVF. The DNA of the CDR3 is TGTGCCAGCAGCGTAACGGGGGACAGGGATGTTTTC.

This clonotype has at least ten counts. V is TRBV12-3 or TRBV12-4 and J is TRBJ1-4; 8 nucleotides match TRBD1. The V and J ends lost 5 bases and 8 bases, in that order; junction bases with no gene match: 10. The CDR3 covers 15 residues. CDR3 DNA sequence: TGTGCCAGCAGTCCGCCCGACAGGGGAGGCGAAAAACTGTTTTTT. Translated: CASSPPDRGGEKLFF.

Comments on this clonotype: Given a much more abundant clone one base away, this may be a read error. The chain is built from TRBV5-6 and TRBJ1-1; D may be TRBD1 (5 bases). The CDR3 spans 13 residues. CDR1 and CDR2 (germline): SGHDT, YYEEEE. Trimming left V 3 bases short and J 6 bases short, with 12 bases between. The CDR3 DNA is TGTGCCAGCAGCTGGGGACGGCCAGCTGAAGCTTTCTTT. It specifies CASSWGRPAEAFF.

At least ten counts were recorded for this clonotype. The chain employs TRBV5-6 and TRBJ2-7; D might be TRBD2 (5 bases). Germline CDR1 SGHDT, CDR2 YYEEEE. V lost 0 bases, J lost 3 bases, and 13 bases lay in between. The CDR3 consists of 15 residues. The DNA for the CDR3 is TGTGCCAGCAGCTTGGTGGCTAGCTCCCTCTACGAGCAGTACTTC. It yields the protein CASSLVASSLYEQYF.

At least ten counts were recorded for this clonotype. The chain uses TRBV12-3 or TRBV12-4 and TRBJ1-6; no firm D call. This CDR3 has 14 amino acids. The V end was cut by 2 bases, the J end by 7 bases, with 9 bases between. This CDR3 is CASSLIGLNSPLHF. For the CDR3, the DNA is TGTGCCAGCAGTTTAATAGGGTTGAATTCACCCCTCCACTTT.

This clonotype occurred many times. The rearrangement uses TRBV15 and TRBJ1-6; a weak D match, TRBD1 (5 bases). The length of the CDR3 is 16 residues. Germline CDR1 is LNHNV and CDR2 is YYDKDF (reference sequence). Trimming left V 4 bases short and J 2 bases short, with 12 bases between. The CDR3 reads CATSKGGAAYNSPLHF. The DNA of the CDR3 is TGTGCCACCAGCAAGGGAGGGGCGGCCTATAATTCACCCCTCCACTTT. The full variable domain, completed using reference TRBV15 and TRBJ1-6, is DAMVIQNPRYQVTQFGKPVTLSCSQTLNHNVMYWYQQKSSQAPKLLFHYYDKDFNNEADTPDNFQSRRPNTSFCFLDIRSPGLGDTAMYLCATSKGGAAYNSPLHFGNGTRLTVT.

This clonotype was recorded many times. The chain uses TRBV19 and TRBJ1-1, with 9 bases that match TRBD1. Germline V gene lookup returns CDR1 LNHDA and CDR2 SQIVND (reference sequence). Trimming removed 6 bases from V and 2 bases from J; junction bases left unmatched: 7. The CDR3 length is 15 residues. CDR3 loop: CASSPLGQGNTEAFF. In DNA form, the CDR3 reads TGTGCCAGTAGCCCACTGGGACAGGGTAACACTGAAGCTTTCTTT.

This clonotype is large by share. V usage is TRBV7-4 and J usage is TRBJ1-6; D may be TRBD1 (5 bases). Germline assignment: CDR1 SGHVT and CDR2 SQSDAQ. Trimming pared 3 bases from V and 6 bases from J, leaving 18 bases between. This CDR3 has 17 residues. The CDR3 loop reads CASSFEGGDLSNSPLHF. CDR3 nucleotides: TGTGCCAGCAGCTTTGAGGGAGGGGATTTATCTAATTCACCCCTCCACTTT.

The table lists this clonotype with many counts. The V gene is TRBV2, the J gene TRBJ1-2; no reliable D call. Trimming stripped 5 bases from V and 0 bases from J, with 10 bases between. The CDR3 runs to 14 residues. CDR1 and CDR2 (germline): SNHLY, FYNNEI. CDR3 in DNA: TGTGCCAGCAGTCACCGTCCCGCTAACTATGGCTACACCTTC. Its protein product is CASSHRPANYGYTF.

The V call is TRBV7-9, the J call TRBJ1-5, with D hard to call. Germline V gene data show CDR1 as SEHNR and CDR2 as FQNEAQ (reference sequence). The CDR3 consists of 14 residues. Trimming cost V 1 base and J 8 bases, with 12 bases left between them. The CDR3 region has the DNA TGTGCCAGCAGCTTAGGAGGGTCGGAGAAGCCCCAGCATTTT. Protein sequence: CASSLGGSEKPQHF.

The CDR3 DNA is TGCGCCAGCAGCTTGGTATGTGGTAACTACGAGCAGTACTTC. This translates into CASSLVCGNYEQYF. The rearrangement links TRBV5-1 to TRBJ2-7; unclear D gene. V was trimmed by 0 bases and J by 3 bases, leaving 10 bases between them. The germline V gene encodes CDR1 SGHRS and CDR2 YFSETQ. The CDR3 runs 14 residues.